This is a list of T cell receptor beta chains from one sample in a study of shared clonotypes between healthy human individuals. Libraries were prepared by immunoSEQ multiplex PCR; TCRdb keeps only in-frame clonotypes and omits some of them. This sample has 2 million to 2.5 million clones; more than 85% occur once, and the top ten carry 0.3% to 0.4%. The sequenced material came from naive CD4+ T cells from PBMCs. The receptor source for this set is a man in his late teens or twenties in good health. Some clones in this sample may be carry-over from other donors' samples. Both conserved end residues are part of each CDR3.

j_call v_call cdr3_aa
TRBJ2-2 TRBV5-1 CASSREPTGELFF
TRBJ2-6 TRBV29-1 CSALRAGSGANVLTF
TRBJ2-2 TRBV18 CASSLSVTGELFF
TRBJ2-3 TRBV4-2 CASSQAASPSGSTDTQYF
NA TRBV25-1 CASSDNPGQGSYEQYF
TRBJ1-2 TRBV6-6 CASSYSTEGSPPYTF
TRBJ1-1 TRBV7-3 CASSSMNTEAFF
TRBJ2-5 TRBV4-2 CASSLSQGGGLQRYF
TRBJ1-1 TRBV5-1 CASRGPTEAFF
TRBJ2-1 TRBV30 CAWDLWLAGVRGVDEQFF
TRBJ1-1 TRBV25-1 CASRLQGFGMSFF
TRBJ1-4 TRBV29-1 CSVDGDRDGEKLFF
TRBJ2-2 TRBV25-1 CASSEYLGQLTGELFF
TRBJ1-1 TRBV4-1 CASSRQGARTEAFF
TRBJ1-1 TRBV7-6 CASSLTDGNTEAFF
TRBJ1-2 TRBV7-2 CASLPKVVGGSGYTF
TRBJ1-2 TRBV13 CASSHYSVGGYTF
TRBJ2-1 TRBV7-3 CASSFRQVNYNEQFF
TRBJ2-5 TRBV28 CASSLTPPGREETQYF
TRBJ2-5 TRBV28 CASSFAGPGAQYF
TRBJ2-6 TRBV6-1 CASSVTGVFGANVLTF
TRBJ2-7 TRBV19 CASSIGYHYEQYF
TRBJ2-5 TRBV5-1 CASRQETSNIGETQYF
TRBJ1-5 TRBV5-1 CASSLEGGGNQPQHF
TRBJ2-5 TRBV5-4 CASSSPRTGGETQYF